This T cell receptor beta chain was recorded in a study of blood T cell repertoires in COVID-19. Study overall: Material from acute and convalescent COVID-19 was sourced from the United States, Italy and Spain. Sources were T cells, B-cell-depleted T cells, or PBMCs; the material itself was cDNA or gDNA.

Original processing notes: Estimation of nucleated cell counts was performed using reference gene primer amplification. Sequencing was performed with immunoSEQ multiplex PCR; in TCRdb, only in-frame clones are kept and a portion is missing. The DNA was the basis for D and trimming; V, J and clone size are from that table. This sample carries under 300,000 clones, roughly 84% of them seen once, and the ten largest clones take about 4%. This clone was seen more than once but under ten times. This sample also contains other DNA sequences that code for the same CDR3. Germline V gives CDR1 SGHTA, CDR2 FQGTGA. The CDR3 runs to 14 residues. Trimming pared 1 base from V and 4 bases from J, leaving 10 bases between.

The J gene is TRBJ1-1, the V gene TRBV7-3, with D perhaps TRBD1 (5 bases). Source material: peripheral blood. The receptor was derived from a middle-aged woman with active or convalescent COVID-19. CDR3: CASSLMGPGTEAFF. The DNA for the CDR3 is TGTGCCAGCAGCTTAATGGGGCCCGGCACTGAAGCTTTCTTT.